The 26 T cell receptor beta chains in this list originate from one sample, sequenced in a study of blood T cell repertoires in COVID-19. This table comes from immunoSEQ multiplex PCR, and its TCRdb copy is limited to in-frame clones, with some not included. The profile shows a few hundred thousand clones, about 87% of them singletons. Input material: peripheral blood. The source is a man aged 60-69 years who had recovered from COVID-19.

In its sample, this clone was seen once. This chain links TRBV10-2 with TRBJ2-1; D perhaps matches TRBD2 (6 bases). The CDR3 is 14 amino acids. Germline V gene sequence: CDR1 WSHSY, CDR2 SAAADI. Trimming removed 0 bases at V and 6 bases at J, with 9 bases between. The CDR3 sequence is CASSESGRTNEQFF. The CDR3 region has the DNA TGCGCCAGCAGTGAGTCAGGGAGGACCAATGAGCAGTTCTTC.

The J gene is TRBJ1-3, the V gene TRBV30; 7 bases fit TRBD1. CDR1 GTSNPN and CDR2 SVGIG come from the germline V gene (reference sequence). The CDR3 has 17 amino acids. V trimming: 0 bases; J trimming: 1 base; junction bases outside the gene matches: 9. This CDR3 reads CAWSVSRTGPSGNTIYF. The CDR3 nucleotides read TGTGCCTGGAGTGTATCCCGGACAGGACCTTCTGGAAACACCATATATTTT.

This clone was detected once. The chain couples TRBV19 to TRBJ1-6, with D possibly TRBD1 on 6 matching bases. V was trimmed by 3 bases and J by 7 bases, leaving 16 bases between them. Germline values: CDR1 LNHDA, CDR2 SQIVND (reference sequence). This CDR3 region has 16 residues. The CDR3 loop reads CASSMLAGAWNSPLHF. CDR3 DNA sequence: TGTGCCAGTAGTATGTTGGCGGGGGCATGGAATTCACCCCTCCACTTT. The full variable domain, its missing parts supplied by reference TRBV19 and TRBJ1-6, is DGGITQSPKYLFRKEGQNVTLSCEQNLNHDAMYWYRQDPGQGLRLIYYSQIVNDFQKGDIAEGYSVSREKKESFPLTVTSAQKNPTAFYLCASSMLAGAWNSPLHFGNGTRLTVT.

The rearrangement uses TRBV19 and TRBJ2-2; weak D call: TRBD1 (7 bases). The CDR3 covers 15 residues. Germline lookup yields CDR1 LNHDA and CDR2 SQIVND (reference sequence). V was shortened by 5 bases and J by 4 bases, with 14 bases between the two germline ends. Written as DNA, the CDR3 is TGTGCCAGTAGTTCCCAGGGGGGACTCACCGGGGAGCTGTTTTTT. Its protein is CASSSQGGLTGELFF.

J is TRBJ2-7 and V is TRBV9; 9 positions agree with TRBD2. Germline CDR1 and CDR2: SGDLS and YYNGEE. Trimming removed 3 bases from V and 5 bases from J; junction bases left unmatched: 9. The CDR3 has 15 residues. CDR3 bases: TGTGCCAGCAGCGCTCCGGGACTAGCTGCCCACGAGCAGTACTTC. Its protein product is CASSAPGLAAHEQYF. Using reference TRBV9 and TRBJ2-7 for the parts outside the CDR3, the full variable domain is DSGVTQTPKHLITATGQRVTLRCSPRSGDLSVYWYQQSLDQGLQFLIQYYNGEERAKGNILERFSAQQFPDLHSELNLSSLELGDSALYFCASSAPGLAAHEQYFGPGTRLTVT.

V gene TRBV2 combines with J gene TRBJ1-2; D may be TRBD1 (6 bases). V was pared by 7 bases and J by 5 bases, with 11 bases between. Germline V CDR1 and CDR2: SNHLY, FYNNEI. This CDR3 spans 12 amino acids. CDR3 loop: CASMSRGYGYTF. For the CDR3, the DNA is TGTGCCAGCATGTCCAGGGGTTATGGCTACACCTTC.

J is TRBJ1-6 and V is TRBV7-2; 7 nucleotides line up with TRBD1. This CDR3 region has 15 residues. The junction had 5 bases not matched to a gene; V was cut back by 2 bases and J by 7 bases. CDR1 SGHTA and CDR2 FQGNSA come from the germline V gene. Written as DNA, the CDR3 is TGTGCCAGCAGCTTACGGGGACAGCCGAATTCACCCCTCCACTTT. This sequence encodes CASSLRGQPNSPLHF.

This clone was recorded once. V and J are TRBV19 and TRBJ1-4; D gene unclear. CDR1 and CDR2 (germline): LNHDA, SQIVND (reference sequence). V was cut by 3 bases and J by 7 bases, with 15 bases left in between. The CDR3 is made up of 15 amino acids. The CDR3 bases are TGTGCCAGTAGTATCCAAATAATTGGCGGTGAAAAACTGTTTTTT. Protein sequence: CASSIQIIGGEKLFF.

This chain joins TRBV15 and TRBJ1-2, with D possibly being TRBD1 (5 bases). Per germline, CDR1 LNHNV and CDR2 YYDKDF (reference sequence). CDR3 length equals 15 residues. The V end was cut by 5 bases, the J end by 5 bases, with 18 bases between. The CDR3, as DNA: TGTGCCACCAGCCTCAAGACGGGACTCGAGTATGGCTACACCTTC. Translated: CATSLKTGLEYGYTF. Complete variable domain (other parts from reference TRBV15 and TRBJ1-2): DAMVIQNPRYQVTQFGKPVTLSCSQTLNHNVMYWYQQKSSQAPKLLFHYYDKDFNNEADTPDNFQSRRPNTSFCFLDIRSPGLGDTAMYLCATSLKTGLEYGYTFGSGTRLTVV.

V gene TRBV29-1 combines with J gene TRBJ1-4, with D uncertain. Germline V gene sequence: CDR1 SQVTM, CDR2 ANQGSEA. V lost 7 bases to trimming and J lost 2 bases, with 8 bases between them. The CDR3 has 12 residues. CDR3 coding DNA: TGCAGCGGGGGTATGACTAATGAAAAACTGTTTTTT. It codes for CSGGMTNEKLFF.

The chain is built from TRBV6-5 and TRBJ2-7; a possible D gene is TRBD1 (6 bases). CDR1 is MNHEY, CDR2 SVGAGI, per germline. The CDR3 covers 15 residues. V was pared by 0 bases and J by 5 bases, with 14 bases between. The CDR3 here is CASSYSLTGIHEQYF. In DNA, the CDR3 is TGTGCCAGCAGTTACTCCCTGACAGGAATCCACGAGCAGTACTTC.

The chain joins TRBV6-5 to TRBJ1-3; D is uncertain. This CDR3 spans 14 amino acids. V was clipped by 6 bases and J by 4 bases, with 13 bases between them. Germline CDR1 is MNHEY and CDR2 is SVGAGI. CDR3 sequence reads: CASSLGGRGNTIYF. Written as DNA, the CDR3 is TGTGCCAGCAGCCTCGGTGGGAGGGGAAACACCATATATTTT.

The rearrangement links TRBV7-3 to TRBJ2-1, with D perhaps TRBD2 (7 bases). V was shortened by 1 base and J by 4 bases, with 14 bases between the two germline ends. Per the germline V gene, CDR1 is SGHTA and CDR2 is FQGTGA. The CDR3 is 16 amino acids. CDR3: CASSLNGGLEYNEQFF. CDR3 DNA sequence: TGTGCCAGCAGCTTAAACGGGGGGCTAGAGTACAATGAGCAGTTCTTC.

In DNA form, the CDR3 reads TGTGCCAGCAGCTTAGACCGACAGGGTTCCTACGAGCAGTACTTC. This codes for CASSLDRQGSYEQYF. V and J are TRBV7-2 and TRBJ2-7; 7 nucleotides agree with TRBD1. The CDR3 sequence is 15 residues long. In germline, CDR1 is SGHTA, CDR2 FQGNSA. V was pared by 1 base and J by 1 base, with 4 bases of the junction left unmatched.

The CDR3 nucleotides are TGTGCCAGTAGCCACAACTCCCCAGGGGGGCACACAGATACGCAGTATTTT. As protein: CASSHNSPGGHTDTQYF. The rearrangement links TRBV19 to TRBJ2-3, with D maybe TRBD1 (7 bases). This CDR3 comprises 17 residues. V was shortened by 6 bases and J by 2 bases, with 21 bases between the two germline ends. Germline lookup yields CDR1 LNHDA and CDR2 SQIVND (reference sequence).

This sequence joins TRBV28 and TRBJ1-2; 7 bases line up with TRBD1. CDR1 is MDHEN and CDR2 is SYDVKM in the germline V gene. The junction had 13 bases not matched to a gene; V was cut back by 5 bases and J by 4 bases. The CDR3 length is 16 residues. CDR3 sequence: CASSRGEGAIPYGYTF. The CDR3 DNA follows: TGTGCCAGCAGTCGGGGCGAGGGGGCAATCCCCTATGGCTACACCTTC.

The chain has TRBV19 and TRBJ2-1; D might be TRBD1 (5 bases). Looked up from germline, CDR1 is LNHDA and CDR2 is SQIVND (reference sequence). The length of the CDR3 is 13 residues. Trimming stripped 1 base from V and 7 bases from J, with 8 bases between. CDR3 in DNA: TGTGCCAGTAGTATAGGAAGGGGTAATGAGCAGTTCTTC. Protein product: CASSIGRGNEQFF.

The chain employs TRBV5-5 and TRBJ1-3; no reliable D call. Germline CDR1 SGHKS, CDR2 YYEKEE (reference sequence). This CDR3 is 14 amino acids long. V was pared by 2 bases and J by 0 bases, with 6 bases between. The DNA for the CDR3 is TGTGCCAGCAGCTTATCAGGCTCTGGAAACACCATATATTTT. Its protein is CASSLSGSGNTIYF. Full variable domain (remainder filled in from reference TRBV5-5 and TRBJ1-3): DAGVTQSPTHLIKTRGQQVTLRCSPISGHKSVSWYQQVLGQGPQFIFQYYEKEERGRGNFPDRFSARQFPNYSSELNVNALLLGDSALYLCASSLSGSGNTIYFGEGSWLTVV.

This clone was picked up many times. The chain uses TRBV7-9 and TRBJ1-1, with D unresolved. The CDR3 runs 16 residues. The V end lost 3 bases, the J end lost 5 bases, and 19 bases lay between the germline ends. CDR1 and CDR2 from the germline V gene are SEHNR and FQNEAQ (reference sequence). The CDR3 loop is CASSFPLSRSGTEAFF. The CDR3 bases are TGTGCCAGCAGCTTCCCTCTTTCCAGGAGCGGTACTGAAGCTTTCTTT.

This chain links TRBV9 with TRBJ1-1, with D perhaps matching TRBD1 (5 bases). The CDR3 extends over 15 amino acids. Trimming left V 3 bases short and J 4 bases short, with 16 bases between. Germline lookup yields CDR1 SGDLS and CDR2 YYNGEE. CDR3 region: CASSARLQGGTEAFF. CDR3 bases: TGTGCCAGCAGCGCCCGACTTCAGGGAGGCACTGAAGCTTTCTTT.

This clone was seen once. The DNA of the CDR3 is TGTGCCAGCAGCCAAGGGTCCAGGGCGTCTAATGAAAAACTGTTTTTT. Amino acids: CASSQGSRASNEKLFF. V usage is TRBV14 and J usage is TRBJ1-4, with D perhaps TRBD1 (5 bases). The ends were cut back, 1 base at V and 3 bases at J, with 12 bases in the middle. Germline V lookup: CDR1 SGHDN, CDR2 FVKESK. The CDR3 extends over 16 amino acids.

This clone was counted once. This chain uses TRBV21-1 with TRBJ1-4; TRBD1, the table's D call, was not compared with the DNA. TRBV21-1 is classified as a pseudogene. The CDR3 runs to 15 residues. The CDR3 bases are TGTGCCAGCAGCAAATCAGGGGGCACTAATGAAAAACTGTTTTTT. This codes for CASSKSGGTNEKLFF.

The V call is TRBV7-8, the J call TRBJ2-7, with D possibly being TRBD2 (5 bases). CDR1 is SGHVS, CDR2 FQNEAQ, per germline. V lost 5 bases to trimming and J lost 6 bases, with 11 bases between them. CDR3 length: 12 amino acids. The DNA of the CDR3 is TGTGCCAGCAGCCCCGCGAGGGTCGAGCAGTACTTC. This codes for CASSPARVEQYF.

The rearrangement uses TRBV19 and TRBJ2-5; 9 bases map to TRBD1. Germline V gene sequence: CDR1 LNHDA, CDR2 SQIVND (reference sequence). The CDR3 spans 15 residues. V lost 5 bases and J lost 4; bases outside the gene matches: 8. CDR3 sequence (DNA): TGTGCCAGTAGTGGCGCCGGGACAGGGACAGAGACCCAGTACTTC. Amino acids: CASSGAGTGTETQYF.

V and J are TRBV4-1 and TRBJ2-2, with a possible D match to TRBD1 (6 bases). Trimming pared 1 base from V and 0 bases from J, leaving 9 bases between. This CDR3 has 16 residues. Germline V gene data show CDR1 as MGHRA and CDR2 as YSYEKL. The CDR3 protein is CASSQGYRANTGELFF. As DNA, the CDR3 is TGCGCCAGCAGCCAAGGCTACAGGGCGAACACCGGGGAGCTGTTTTTT.

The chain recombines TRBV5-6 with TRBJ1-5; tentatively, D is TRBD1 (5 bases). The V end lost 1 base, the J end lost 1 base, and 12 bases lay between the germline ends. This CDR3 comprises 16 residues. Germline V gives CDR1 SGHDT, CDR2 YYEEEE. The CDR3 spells CASSLFRGSSNQPQHF. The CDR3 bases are TGTGCCAGCAGCTTGTTTAGGGGATCGAGCAATCAGCCCCAGCATTTT.